This TCR beta chain was sequenced for a study of blood T cell repertoires in COVID-19. The overall study: Collection of acute and convalescent COVID-19 samples took place in the United States, Italy and Spain. Sources were T cells, B-cell-depleted T cells, or PBMCs; the material itself was cDNA or gDNA.

V lost 7 bases and J lost 0; bases outside the gene matches: 9. In germline, CDR1 is LGHDT, CDR2 YNNKEL (reference sequence). CDR3 length: 16 residues. In the original analysis: Reference gene primers were amplified, and this amplification served to estimate nucleated cell counts. Method: immunoSEQ multiplex PCR; TCRdb's copy keeps in-frame clones and lacks some. Clone size and V and J calls were adopted from that table, with D and trimming inferred from the DNA. This table holds 130,000 or so clones, 70% to 90% found once. Sequencing was performed on peripheral blood. The chain uses TRBV3-1 (or the pseudogene TRBV3-2) and TRBJ2-1; 7 bases fit TRBD1. The sequence came from a man between 65 and 85 years old with active COVID-19. CDR3 protein: CASTQAGQDSYNEQFF. The DNA for the CDR3 is TGTGCCAGCACCCAGGCAGGACAGGACTCCTACAATGAGCAGTTCTTC.